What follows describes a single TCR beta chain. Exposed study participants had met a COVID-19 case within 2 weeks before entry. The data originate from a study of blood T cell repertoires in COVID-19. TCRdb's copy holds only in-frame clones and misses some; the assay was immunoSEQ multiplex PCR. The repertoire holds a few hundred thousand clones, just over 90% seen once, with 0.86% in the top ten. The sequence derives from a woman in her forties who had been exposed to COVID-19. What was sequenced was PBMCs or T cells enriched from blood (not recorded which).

The CDR3 DNA sequence: TGTGCCAGCAGCTTAGTCGTCGGGACTCTCCATGAAGCTTTCTTT. Translated, it gives CASSLVVGTLHEAFF. J is TRBJ1-1 and V is TRBV7-2, with D possibly being TRBD1 (5 bases). The CDR3 covers 15 residues. The germline V gene has CDR1 SGHTA and CDR2 FQGNSA. The V gene lost 1 base and the J gene lost 7 bases, with 16 bases spanning the gap.